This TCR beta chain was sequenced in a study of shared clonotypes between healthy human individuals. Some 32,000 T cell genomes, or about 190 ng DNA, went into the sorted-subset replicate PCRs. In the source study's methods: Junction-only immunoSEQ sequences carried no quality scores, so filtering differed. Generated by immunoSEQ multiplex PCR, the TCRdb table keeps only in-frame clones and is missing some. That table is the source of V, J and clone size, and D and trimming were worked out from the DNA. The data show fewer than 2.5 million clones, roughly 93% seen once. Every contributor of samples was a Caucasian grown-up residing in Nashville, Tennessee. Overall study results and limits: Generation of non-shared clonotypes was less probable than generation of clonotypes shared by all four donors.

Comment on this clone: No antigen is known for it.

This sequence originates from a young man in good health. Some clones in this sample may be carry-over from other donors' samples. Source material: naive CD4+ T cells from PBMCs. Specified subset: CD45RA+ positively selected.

The CDR3 protein is CASSKDSGSSTDTQYF. The DNA for the CDR3 is TGTGCCAGTAGTAAGGATAGCGGTTCTAGCACAGATACGCAGTATTTT. The chain joins TRBV19 to TRBJ2-3; tentatively, D is TRBD2 (6 bases). CDR1 and CDR2 (germline): LNHDA, SQIVND (reference sequence). The CDR3 contains 16 residues. V lost 4 bases, J lost 0 bases, and 14 bases lay in between.